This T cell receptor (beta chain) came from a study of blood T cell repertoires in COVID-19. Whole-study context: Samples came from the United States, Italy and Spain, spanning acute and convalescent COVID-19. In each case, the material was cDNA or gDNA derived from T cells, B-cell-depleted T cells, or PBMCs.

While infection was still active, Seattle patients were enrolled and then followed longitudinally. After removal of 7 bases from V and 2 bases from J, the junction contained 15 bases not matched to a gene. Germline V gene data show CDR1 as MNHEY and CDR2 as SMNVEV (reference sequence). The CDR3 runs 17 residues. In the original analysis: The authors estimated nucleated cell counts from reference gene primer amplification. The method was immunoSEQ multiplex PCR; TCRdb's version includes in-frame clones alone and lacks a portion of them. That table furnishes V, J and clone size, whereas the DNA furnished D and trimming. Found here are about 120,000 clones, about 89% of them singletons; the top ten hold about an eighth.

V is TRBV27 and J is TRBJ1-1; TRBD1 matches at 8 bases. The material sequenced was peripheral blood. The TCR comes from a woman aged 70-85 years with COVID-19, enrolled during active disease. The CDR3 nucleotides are TGTGCCAGCACAAGCCTGCTGGGGACAGGACAAAACACTGAAGCTTTCTTT. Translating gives CASTSLLGTGQNTEAFF.